The T cell receptor beta chain described here comes from a study of blood T cell repertoires in COVID-19. Study as a whole: Material from acute and convalescent COVID-19 was sourced from the United States, Italy and Spain. PBMCs, B-cell-depleted T cells, or T cells were the source of the cDNA or gDNA that made up the material.

Authors' analysis steps: Nucleated cell number was recorded as an estimate derived from reference gene primer amplification. This table comes from immunoSEQ multiplex PCR, and its TCRdb copy is limited to in-frame clones, with some not included. The DNA was the basis for D and trimming; V, J and clone size are from that table. The sample lists some 150,000 clones; 82% were seen once. CDR3 length: 15 amino acids. V was clipped by 3 bases and J by 8 bases; unmatched bases: 10. Per the germline V gene, CDR1 is SGHTS and CDR2 is YDEGEE. The table lists this clone with a count of one. Sequences were obtained from peripheral blood. The chain has TRBV5-8 and TRBJ2-1; 8 nucleotides agree with TRBD1. The receptor was isolated from a woman older than 75 with acute or convalescent COVID-19. CDR3 sequence (DNA): TGTGCCAGCAGCTCTGGAACGACAGGGGTTGATGAGCAGTTCTTC. This sequence encodes CASSSGTTGVDEQFF.